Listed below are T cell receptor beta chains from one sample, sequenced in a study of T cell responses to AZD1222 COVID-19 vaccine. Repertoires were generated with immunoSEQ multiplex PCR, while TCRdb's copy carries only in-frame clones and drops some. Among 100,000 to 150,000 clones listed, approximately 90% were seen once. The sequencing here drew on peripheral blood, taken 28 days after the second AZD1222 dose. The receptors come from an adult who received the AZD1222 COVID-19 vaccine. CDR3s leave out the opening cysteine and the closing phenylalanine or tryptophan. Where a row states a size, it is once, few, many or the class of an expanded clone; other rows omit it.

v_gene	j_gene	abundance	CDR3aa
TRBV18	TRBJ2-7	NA	ASSPGLLEQY
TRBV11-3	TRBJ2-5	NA	ASSLGEYRGRETQY
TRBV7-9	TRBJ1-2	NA	ASSLARASRLYGYT
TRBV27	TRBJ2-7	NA	ASSYKSLYEQY
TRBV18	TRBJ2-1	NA	ASSPRDRENNEQF
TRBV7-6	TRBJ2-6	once	ASSSRQGPGANVLT
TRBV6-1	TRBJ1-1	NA	ASSELMGNTEAF
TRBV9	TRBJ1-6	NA	ASSVVGGSSPLH
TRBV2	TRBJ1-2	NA	ARLSGTEGRYT
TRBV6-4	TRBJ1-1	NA	ASSVRGGTTEAF
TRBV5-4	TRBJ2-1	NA	ASSLDTGGSDEQF
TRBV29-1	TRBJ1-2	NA	SVERLLTLYGYT
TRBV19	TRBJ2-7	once	ASSIGRGTYEQY
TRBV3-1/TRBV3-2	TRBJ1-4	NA	ASSQGPLRVREKLF
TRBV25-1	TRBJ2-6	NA	ASSRPGTGFNSVLT
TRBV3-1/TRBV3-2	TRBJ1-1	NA	ASSQEGFRTEAF
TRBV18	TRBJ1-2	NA	ASSPPWTGGIDGYT
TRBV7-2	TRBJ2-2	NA	ASSLEWSTGELF
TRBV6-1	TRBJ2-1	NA	ASSANLRAGGINEQF
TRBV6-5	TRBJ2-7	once	ASRTSGNSYEQY
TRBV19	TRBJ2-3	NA	ASKGTDPMADTQY
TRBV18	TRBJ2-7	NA	AGSQGANYEQY
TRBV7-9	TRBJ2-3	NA	ASSLGLAGGSDTQY
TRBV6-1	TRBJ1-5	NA	ASSEGTGVWQPQH
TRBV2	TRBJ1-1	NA	ANGQNPTTEAF
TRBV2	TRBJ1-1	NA	ASSHGFRGIGSTEAF
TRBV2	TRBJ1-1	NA	ASSQQQNTEAF
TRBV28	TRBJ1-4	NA	AATGTDDEKLF